The rows below give T cell receptor beta chains drawn from one sample of a study of Graves' ophthalmopathy and Graves' hyperthyroidism. TCRdb redid the calling of the multiplex PCR reads with MiXCR, one entry per CDR3 protein. The sample yields 560,000 or so distinct CDR3 sequences, roughly 40% seen once. The sample taken for sequencing was peripheral blood or thyroid tissue (not recorded which). The receptors come from an adult man with Graves' hyperthyroidism. The CDR3 runs from the conserved cysteine through the conserved F or W. A D gene is named only where the DNA matches it firmly. Rows may omit the clone size; those that give it use once, few, many or a size class.

V	size	length	J	D	CDR3	DNA
TRBV20-1	-	13	TRBJ2-7	TRBD1	CSANRDREGEQYF	TGCAGTGCTAACCGGGACAGGGAAGGCGAGCAGTACTTC
TRBV4-2	few	14	TRBJ2-2	-	CASSQDGGVGELFF	TGTGCCAGCAGCCAAGATGGAGGGGTGGGGGAGCTGTTTTTT
TRBV7-8	few	14	TRBJ1-4	-	CASSRGLAEEKLFF	TGTGCCAGCAGCCGGGGACTCGCGGAGGAAAAACTGTTTTTT
TRBV7-2	many	12	TRBJ2-7	TRBD1	CASSFTGEEQYF	TGTGCCAGCAGCTTCACAGGGGAAGAGCAGTACTTC
TRBV10-3	many	18	TRBJ2-7	TRBD2	CAISGRVAGGPNSYEQYF	TGTGCCATCAGTGGAAGGGTAGCGGGGGGACCCAACTCCTACGAGCAGTACTTC
TRBV6-6	many	12	TRBJ1-2	-	CASTQGSSGYTF	TGTGCCAGCACTCAGGGCTCGAGTGGCTACACCTTC
TRBV5-6	many	13	TRBJ1-2	-	CASSLVLGGGYTF	TGTGCCAGCAGCTTGGTACTAGGCGGTGGCTACACCTTC
TRBV7-9	many	17	TRBJ1-3	-	CASSSTQGIPSGNTIYF	TGTGCCAGCAGCTCGACCCAGGGGATCCCCTCTGGAAACACCATATATTTT
TRBV29-1	-	13	TRBJ1-1	TRBD1	CSQDRDRNTEAFF	TGCAGCCAAGATCGGGACAGGAACACTGAAGCTTTCTTT
TRBV4-1	many	13	TRBJ2-7	-	CASSLTPRYEQYF	TGCGCCAGCAGCCTAACCCCCCGATACGAGCAGTACTTC
TRBV7-7	-	16	TRBJ2-5	-	CASSSNTGTEQETQYF	TGTGCTAGCAGCTCAAACACTGGGACGGAACAAGAGACCCAGTACTTC
TRBV4-1	many	18	TRBJ1-2	-	CASSQGPFPETGHYGYTF	TGCGCCAGCAGCCAAGGTCCCTTCCCTGAGACGGGCCACTATGGCTACACCTTC
TRBV7-8	-	15	TRBJ2-3	TRBD2	CASSPRASGWDTQYF	TGTGCCAGCAGCCCCAGGGCTAGCGGGTGGGATACGCAGTATTTT
TRBV25-1	-	15	TRBJ2-5	TRBD2	CASSLGTSLQETQYF	TGTGCCAGCAGCTTAGGGACTAGCCTCCAAGAGACCCAGTACTTC
TRBV6-5	many	16	TRBJ1-1	TRBD1	CASSYSTGVGHTEAFF	TGTGCCAGCAGTTACTCGACAGGGGTCGGGCACACTGAAGCTTTCTTT
TRBV7-2	-	18	TRBJ2-7	-	CASSLPDKTADTGGEQYF	TGTGCCAGCAGCCTTCCGGACAAAACCGCGGACACCGGGGGCGAGCAGTACTTC
TRBV20-1	few	13	TRBJ2-7	TRBD2	CSAPGLAGGEQYF	TGCAGTGCGCCAGGACTAGCGGGGGGAGAGCAGTACTTC
TRBV2	-	15	TRBJ2-3	-	CANSEAMGRTDTQYF	TGTGCCAACAGTGAAGCCATGGGACGCACAGATACGCAGTATTTT
TRBV29-1	-	12	TRBJ2-7	TRBD1	CSGDRRDHEQYF	TGCAGCGGGGACAGGAGGGACCACGAGCAGTACTTC